The rows below give T cell receptor beta chains drawn from one sample of a study of T cell repertoires in cytomegalovirus infection. MiXCR, applied by TCRdb to the reads, yields one record per CDR3 protein. The table records 310,000 or so distinct CDR3 sequences, roughly 24% of them present only once. The sequencing sample was made of PBMCs. The receptors were sampled from a human donor in good health (CMV status not recorded). Some clones in this sample may be carry-over from other donors' samples. Each CDR3 is given with its conserved first and last residue. D genes are given only for firm matches. Size is stated for part of the rows, as once, few or many counts, or as a class when the clone is expanded.

CDR3aa,CDR3nt,d_gene,abundance,v_gene,j_gene
CASSRTSGDSFKFF,TGTGCCAGCAGCCGGACTAGCGGGGATAGTTTCAAGTTCTTC,TRBD2,many,TRBV12-3/TRBV12-4,TRBJ2-1
CASSPPGITSPLHF,TGTGCCAGCAGTCCTCCGGGAATTACCTCACCCCTCCACTTT,NA,many,TRBV28,TRBJ1-6
CATSDSTGFQNQPQHF,TGTGCCACCAGTGACTCGACAGGGTTTCAGAATCAGCCCCAGCATTTT,TRBD1,many,TRBV24-1,TRBJ1-5
CASREYSNQPQHF,TGTGCCAGCCGGGAGTATAGCAATCAGCCCCAGCATTTT,NA,NA,TRBV11-2,TRBJ1-5
CASSKPGPSGGYTF,TGTGCCAGCAGTAAACCGGGTCCCTCGGGTGGCTACACCTTC,NA,few,TRBV28,TRBJ1-2
CASSPGGLAEPLAKNIQYF,TGTGCCAGCAGCCCCGGGGGACTAGCGGAGCCCCTAGCCAAAAACATTCAGTACTTC,TRBD2,few,TRBV6-4,TRBJ2-4
CASSLSGTGFGQPQHF,TGTGCCAGCAGCTTATCCGGGACAGGGTTTGGCCAGCCCCAGCATTTT,TRBD1,many,TRBV7-2,TRBJ1-5
CASSQETTWGRAGYHNEQFF,TGCGCCAGCAGCCAAGAAACGACTTGGGGTAGAGCGGGCTACCACAATGAGCAGTTCTTC,NA,NA,TRBV4-3,TRBJ2-1
CSARAQREGHQETQYF,TGCAGTGCTAGGGCACAGCGGGAGGGTCACCAAGAGACCCAGTACTTC,TRBD2,NA,TRBV20-1,TRBJ2-5
CASSSLAQRGQETQYF,TGTGCCAGCAGCTCCTTGGCCCAGCGGGGCCAAGAGACCCAGTACTTC,TRBD2,NA,TRBV7-4,TRBJ2-5
CASLPDRAYNEQFF,TGTGCCAGCCTCCCCGACAGAGCCTACAATGAGCAGTTCTTC,NA,NA,TRBV7-2,TRBJ2-1
CATNMMGGGYEQYF,TGTGCCACGAACATGATGGGGGGCGGCTACGAGCAGTACTTC,NA,few,TRBV10-3,TRBJ2-7
CSASQPRGSYNEQFF,TGCAGTGCCTCACAACCCAGGGGCTCTTACAATGAGCAGTTCTTC,NA,few,TRBV20-1,TRBJ2-1
CATTGTGASGANVLTF,TGTGCCACAACCGGGACAGGAGCCTCTGGGGCCAACGTCCTGACTTTC,TRBD1,NA,TRBV10-3,TRBJ2-6
CASSLAGDREGTF,TGCGCCAGCAGCTTGGCTGGTGACAGGGAAGGCACCTTC,TRBD1,few,TRBV5-1,TRBJ1-2
CASSLADRGGYEQYF,TGTGCCAGCAGCTTAGCGGATCGGGGAGGATACGAGCAGTACTTC,NA,many,TRBV7-2,TRBJ2-7
CASSLDHRAWEQYF,TGTGCCAGCAGCTTAGATCATAGGGCCTGGGAGCAGTACTTC,NA,NA,TRBV11-2,TRBJ2-7
CASRAGDRGRGSGANVLTF,TGTGCCAGCAGAGCAGGGGACAGGGGGCGCGGGTCTGGGGCCAACGTCCTGACTTTC,TRBD1,NA,TRBV2,TRBJ2-6
CASRDRGRAGELFF,TGTGCCAGCAGAGACAGGGGGCGCGCCGGGGAGCTGTTTTTT,TRBD1,many,TRBV6-2/TRBV6-3,TRBJ2-2
CASSGRQIMNTEAFF,TGTGCCAGCAGCGGGCGACAGATCATGAACACTGAAGCTTTCTTT,NA,NA,TRBV11-2,TRBJ1-1
CASSNAVQGNTQYF,TGCGCCAGCAGCAACGCCGTCCAGGGGAATACGCAGTATTTT,NA,NA,TRBV5-1,TRBJ2-3
CASSEVLTGMGGYTF,TGTGCCAGCAGTGAGGTCCTTACAGGAATGGGTGGCTACACCTTC,NA,NA,TRBV2,TRBJ1-2
CASSLDLVAKNIQYF,TGTGCCAGCAGCTTGGACTTGGTAGCCAAAAACATTCAGTACTTC,NA,NA,TRBV11-2,TRBJ2-4
CASSASGTDTQYF,TGTGCCAGCAGCGCCAGCGGCACAGATACGCAGTATTTT,NA,NA,TRBV7-2,TRBJ2-3
CASSSRGRTDTQYF,TGTGCCAGCAGCTCCAGGGGACGCACAGATACGCAGTATTTT,NA,many,TRBV7-2,TRBJ2-3
CASSSGGSNTEAFF,TGTGCCAGCAGCTCTGGGGGTTCGAACACTGAAGCTTTCTTT,NA,few,TRBV7-9,TRBJ1-1
CASSLGGTAEAFF,TGTGCCAGCAGCTTAGGGGGGACGGCTGAAGCTTTCTTT,NA,many,TRBV7-2,TRBJ1-1
CASSPRTGGDEQFF,TGTGCCAGCAGCCCGCGGACAGGGGGCGATGAGCAGTTCTTC,TRBD1,many,TRBV7-2,TRBJ2-1
CASSSSGRAMYEQYF,TGTGCCAGCAGCTCGAGCGGGAGGGCCATGTACGAGCAGTACTTC,TRBD2,many,TRBV7-2,TRBJ2-7
CASSAGQGKGNAEAFF,TGTGCCAGCAGTGCGGGACAGGGTAAGGGAAACGCTGAAGCTTTCTTT,TRBD1,NA,TRBV28,TRBJ1-1
CASRLSYEQYF,TGTGCCAGCCGACTCTCCTACGAGCAGTACTTC,NA,many,TRBV7-2,TRBJ2-7
CASSWGNRRAKNIQYF,TGTGCCAGCAGTTGGGGAAACAGACGAGCCAAAAACATTCAGTACTTC,NA,NA,TRBV28,TRBJ2-4
CSVDDRGTEAFF,TGCAGCGTCGATGACAGGGGCACTGAAGCTTTCTTT,TRBD1,NA,TRBV29-1,TRBJ1-1
CASSPRTVNTEAFF,TGTGCCAGCAGCCCTCGGACGGTGAACACTGAAGCTTTCTTT,NA,many,TRBV12-3/TRBV12-4,TRBJ1-1
CASGLAIRSYNEQFF,TGTGCCAGCGGGCTAGCGATTCGCTCCTACAATGAGCAGTTCTTC,NA,NA,TRBV7-2,TRBJ2-1
CASSSRVSGAEQYF,TGTGCCAGCAGTTCCCGGGTTAGCGGGGCCGAGCAGTACTTC,TRBD2,NA,TRBV6-2/TRBV6-3,TRBJ2-7